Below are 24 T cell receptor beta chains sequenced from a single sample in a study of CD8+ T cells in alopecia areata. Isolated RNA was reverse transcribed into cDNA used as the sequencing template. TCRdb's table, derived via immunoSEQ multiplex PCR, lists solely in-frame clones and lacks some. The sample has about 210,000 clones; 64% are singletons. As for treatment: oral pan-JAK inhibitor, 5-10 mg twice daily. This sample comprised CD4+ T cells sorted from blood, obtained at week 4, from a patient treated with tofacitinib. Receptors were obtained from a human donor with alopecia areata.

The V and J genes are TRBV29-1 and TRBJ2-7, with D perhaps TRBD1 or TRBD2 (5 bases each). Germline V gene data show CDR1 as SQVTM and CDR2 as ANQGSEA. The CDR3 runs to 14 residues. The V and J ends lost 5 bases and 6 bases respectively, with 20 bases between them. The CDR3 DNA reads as TGCAGCGTTAAAGGGGACGGGGTTTCGGGCGAGCAGTACTTC. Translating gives CSVKGDGVSGEQYF.

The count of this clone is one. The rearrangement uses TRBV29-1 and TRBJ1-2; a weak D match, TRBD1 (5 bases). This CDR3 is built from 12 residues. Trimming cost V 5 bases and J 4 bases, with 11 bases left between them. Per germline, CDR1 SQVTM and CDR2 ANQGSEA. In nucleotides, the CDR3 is TGCAGCGTTTGGCAGGGAGCCTATGGCTACACCTTC. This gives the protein CSVWQGAYGYTF. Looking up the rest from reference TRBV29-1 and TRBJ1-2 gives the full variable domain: SAVISQKPSRDICQRGTSLTIQCQVDSQVTMMFWYRQQPGQSLTLIATANQGSEATYESGFVIDKFPISRPNLTFSTLTVSNMSPEDSSIYLCSVWQGAYGYTFGSGTRLTVV.

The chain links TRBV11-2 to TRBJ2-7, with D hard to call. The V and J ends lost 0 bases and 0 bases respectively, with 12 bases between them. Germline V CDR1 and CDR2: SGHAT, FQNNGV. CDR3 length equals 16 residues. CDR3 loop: CASSLDSLLGSYEQYF. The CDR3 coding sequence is TGTGCCAGCAGCTTAGATAGCCTTTTAGGCTCCTACGAGCAGTACTTC.

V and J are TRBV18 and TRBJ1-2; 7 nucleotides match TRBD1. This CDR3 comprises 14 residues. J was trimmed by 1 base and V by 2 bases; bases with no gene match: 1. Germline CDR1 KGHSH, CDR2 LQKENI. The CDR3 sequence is CASSPGTDNYGYTF. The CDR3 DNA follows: TGTGCCAGCTCACCAGGGACAGATAACTATGGCTACACCTTC. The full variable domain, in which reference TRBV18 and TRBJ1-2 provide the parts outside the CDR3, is NAGVMQNPRHLVRRRGQEARLRCSPMKGHSHVYWYRQLPEEGLKFMVYLQKENIIDESGMPKERFSAEFPKEGPSILRIQQVVRGDSAAYFCASSPGTDNYGYTFGSGTRLTVV.

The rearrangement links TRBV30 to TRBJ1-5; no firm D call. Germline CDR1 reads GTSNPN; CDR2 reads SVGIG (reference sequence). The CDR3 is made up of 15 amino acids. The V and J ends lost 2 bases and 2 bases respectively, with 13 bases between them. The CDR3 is CAWSSVGKGNQPQHF. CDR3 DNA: TGTGCCTGGAGTTCCGTGGGGAAAGGCAATCAGCCCCAGCATTTT.

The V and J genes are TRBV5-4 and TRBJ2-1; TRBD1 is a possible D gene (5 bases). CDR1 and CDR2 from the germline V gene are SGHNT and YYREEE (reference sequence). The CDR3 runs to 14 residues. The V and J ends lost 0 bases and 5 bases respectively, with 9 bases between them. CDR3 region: CASSLGQLNNEQFF. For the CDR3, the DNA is TGTGCCAGCAGCTTGGGACAGCTCAACAATGAGCAGTTCTTC.

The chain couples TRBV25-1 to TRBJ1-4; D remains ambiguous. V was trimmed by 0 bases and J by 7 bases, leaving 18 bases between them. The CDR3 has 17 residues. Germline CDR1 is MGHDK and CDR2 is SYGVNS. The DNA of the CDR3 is TGTGCCAGCAGTGAATATCGGTCGAACCCCCTCACTGAAAAACTGTTTTTT. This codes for CASSEYRSNPLTEKLFF.

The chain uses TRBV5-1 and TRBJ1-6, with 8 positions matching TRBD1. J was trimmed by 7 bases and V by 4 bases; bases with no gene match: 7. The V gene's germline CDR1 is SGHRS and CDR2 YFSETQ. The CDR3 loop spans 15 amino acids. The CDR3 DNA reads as TGCGCCAGCAGCCCCGGACAGGGAGGAAATTCACCCCTCCACTTT. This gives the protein CASSPGQGGNSPLHF.

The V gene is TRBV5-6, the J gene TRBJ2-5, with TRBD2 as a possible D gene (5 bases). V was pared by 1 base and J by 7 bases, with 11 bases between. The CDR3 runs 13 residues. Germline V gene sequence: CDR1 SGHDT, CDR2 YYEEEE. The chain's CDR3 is CASSLTGSRTQYF. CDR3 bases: TGTGCCAGCAGCTTGACGGGATCCAGGACCCAGTACTTC.

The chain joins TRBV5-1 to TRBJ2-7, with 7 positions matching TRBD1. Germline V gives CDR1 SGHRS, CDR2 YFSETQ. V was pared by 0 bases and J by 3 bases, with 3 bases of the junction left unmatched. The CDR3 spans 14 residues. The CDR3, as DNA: TGCGCCAGCAGCTTGGAGGGGGCCAACTACGAGCAGTACTTC. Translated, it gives CASSLEGANYEQYF.

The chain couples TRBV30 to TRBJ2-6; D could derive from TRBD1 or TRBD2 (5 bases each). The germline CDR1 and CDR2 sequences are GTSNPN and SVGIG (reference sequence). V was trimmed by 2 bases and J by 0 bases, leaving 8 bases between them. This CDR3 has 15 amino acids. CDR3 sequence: CAWSPGRSGANVLTF. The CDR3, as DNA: TGTGCCTGGAGTCCGGGACGCTCTGGGGCCAACGTCCTGACTTTC.

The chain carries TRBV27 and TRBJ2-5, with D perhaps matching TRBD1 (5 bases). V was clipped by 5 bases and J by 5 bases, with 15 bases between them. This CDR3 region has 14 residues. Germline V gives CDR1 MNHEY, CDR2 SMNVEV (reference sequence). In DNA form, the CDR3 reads TGTGCCAGCAGTCCAAGGGCAGGGATGGAGACCCAGTACTTC. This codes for CASSPRAGMETQYF.

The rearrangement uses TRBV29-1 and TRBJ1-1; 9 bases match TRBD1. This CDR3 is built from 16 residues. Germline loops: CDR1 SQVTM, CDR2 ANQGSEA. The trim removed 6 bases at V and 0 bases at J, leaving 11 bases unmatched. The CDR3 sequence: CSVGWTGALLNTEAFF. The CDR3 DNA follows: TGCAGCGTCGGGTGGACAGGGGCTCTTTTGAACACTGAAGCTTTCTTT.

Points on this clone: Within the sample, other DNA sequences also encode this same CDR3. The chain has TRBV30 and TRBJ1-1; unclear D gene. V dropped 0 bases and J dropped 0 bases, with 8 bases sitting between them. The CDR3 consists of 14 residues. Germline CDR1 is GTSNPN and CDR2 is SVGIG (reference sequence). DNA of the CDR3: TGTGCCTGGAGTGTTGGGAGTTTGAACACTGAAGCTTTCTTT. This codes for CAWSVGSLNTEAFF.

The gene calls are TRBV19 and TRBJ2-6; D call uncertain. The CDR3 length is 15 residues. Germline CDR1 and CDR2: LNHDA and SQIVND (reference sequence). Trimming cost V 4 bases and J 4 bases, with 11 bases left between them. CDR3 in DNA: TGTGCCAGTAGTACTACACCGACGGGGGCCAACGTCCTGACTTTC. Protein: CASSTTPTGANVLTF.

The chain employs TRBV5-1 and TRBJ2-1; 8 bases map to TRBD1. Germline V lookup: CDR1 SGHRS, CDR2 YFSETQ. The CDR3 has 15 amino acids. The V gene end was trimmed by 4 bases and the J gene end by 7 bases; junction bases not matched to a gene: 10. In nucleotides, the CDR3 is TGCGCCAGCAGCCCCCAAGCAGGGGGCATGAATGAGCAGTTCTTC. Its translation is CASSPQAGGMNEQFF. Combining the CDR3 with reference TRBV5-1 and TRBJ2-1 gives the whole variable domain KAGVTQTPRYLIKTRGQQVTLSCSPISGHRSVSWYQQTPGQGLQFLFEYFSETQRNKGNFPGRFSGRQFSNSRSEMNVSTLELGDSALYLCASSPQAGGMNEQFFGPGTRLTVL.

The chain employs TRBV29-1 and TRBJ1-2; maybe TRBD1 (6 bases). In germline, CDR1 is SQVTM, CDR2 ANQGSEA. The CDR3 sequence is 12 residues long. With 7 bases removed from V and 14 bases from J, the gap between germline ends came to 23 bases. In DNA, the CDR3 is TGCAGCGGTAGAGGGGGTACTAAGTGGGAAACCTTC. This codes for CSGRGGTKWETF.

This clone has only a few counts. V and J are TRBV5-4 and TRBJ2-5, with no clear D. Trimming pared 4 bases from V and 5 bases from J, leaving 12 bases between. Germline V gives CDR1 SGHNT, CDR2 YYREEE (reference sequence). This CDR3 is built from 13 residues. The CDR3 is CASSRGKVETQYF. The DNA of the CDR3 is TGTGCCAGCAGCCGTGGGAAGGTGGAGACCCAGTACTTC.

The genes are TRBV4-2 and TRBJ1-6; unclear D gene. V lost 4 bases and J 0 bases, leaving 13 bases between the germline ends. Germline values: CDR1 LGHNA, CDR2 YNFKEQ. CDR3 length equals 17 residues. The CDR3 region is CASSPSGGVSYNSPLHF. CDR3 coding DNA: TGTGCCAGCAGCCCCTCCGGAGGCGTCTCCTATAATTCACCCCTCCACTTT.

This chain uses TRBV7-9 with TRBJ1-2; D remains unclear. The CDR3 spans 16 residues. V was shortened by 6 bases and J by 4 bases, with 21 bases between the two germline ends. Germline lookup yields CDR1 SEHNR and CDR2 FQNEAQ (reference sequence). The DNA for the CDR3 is TGTGCCAGCAGTTTACCCATAAGTGGACGGGGCTATGGCTACACCTTC. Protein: CASSLPISGRGYGYTF. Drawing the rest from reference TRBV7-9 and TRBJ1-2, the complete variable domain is DTGVSQNPRHKITKRGQNVTFRCDPISEHNRLYWYRQTLGQGPEFLTYFQNEAQLEKSRLLSDRFSAERPKGSFSTLEIQRTEQGDSAMYLCASSLPISGRGYGYTFGSGTRLTVV.

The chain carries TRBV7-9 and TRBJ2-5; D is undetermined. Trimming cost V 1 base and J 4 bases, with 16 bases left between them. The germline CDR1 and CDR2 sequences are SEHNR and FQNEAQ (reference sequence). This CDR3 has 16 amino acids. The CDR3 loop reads CASSLVWATSGETQYF. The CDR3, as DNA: TGTGCCAGCAGCTTAGTATGGGCCACTTCGGGAGAGACCCAGTACTTC.

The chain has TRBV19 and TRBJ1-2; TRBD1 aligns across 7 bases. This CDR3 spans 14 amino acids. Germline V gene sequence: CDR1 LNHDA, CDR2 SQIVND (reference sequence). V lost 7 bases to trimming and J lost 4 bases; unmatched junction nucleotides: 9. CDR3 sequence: CASNPGTAGYGYTF. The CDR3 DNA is TGTGCCAGTAACCCCGGGACAGCGGGCTATGGCTACACCTTC.

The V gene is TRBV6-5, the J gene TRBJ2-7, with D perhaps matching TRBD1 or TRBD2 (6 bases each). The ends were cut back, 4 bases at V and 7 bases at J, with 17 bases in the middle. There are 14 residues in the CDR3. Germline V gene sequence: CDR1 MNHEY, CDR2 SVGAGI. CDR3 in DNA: TGTGCCAGCAGTTCCCGGACGGGGGCGGGAGAGCAGTACTTC. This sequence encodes CASSSRTGAGEQYF.

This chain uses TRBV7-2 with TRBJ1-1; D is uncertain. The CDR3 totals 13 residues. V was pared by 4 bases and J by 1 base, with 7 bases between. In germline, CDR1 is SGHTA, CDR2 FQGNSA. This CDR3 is CASSSRTNTEAFF. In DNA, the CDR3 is TGTGCCAGCAGCTCCAGAACGAACACTGAAGCTTTCTTT.